The rows below give T cell receptor beta chains drawn from one sample of a study of T cells in Graves' hyperthyroidism and ophthalmopathy. TCRdb itself ran the multiplex PCR reads through MiXCR, one entry per CDR3 protein. The sample includes about 260,000 distinct CDR3 sequences, 16% of them seen just once. The sample consisted of blood. The receptor set was obtained from a woman younger than 35 with Graves' ophthalmopathy. The CDR3 runs from the conserved cysteine through the conserved F or W. Fields, in order: J gene, D gene, clone size, V gene, CDR3 protein, CDR3 DNA. D genes are given only for firm matches. Some rows mark clone size as missing; the rest say once, few, many or name a class of expanded clone.

TRBJ1-5,TRBD1,many,TRBV30,CAWSIGGTVSNQPQHF,TGTGCCTGGAGCATAGGGGGGACAGTCAGCAATCAGCCCCAGCATTTT
TRBJ1-2,.,many,TRBV7-2,CASSPRTDYGYTF,TGTGCCAGCAGCCCCCGGACTGATTATGGCTACACCTTC
TRBJ2-7,.,many,TRBV3-2,CASSQEGEGPHEQYF,TGTGCCAGCAGCCAAGAAGGAGAGGGTCCTCACGAGCAGTACTTC
TRBJ2-7,.,many,TRBV3-1,CASSPTRNRAPQYEQYF,TGTGCCAGCAGCCCGACACGAAACAGGGCTCCTCAATACGAGCAGTACTTC
TRBJ2-1,TRBD2,.,TRBV7-9,CASSLGWGTSRNEQFF,TGTGCCAGCAGCTTAGGCTGGGGGACTAGCCGAAATGAGCAGTTCTTC
TRBJ1-5,.,many,TRBV27,CASGWQPQHF,TGTGCCAGCGGGTGGCAGCCCCAGCATTTT
TRBJ2-2,.,many,TRBV25-1,CASSVGSDTGELFF,TGTGCCAGCAGCGTAGGGTCCGACACCGGGGAGCTGTTTTTT
TRBJ1-5,.,.,TRBV28,CATNSGNQPQHF,TGTGCCACCAACAGTGGCAATCAGCCCCAGCATTTT
TRBJ2-2,TRBD2,once,TRBV20-1,CSARGYEQGNTTSGNTGELFF,TGCAGTGCTAGAGGCTACGAACAGGGGAACACGACTAGCGGGAACACCGGGGAGCTGTTTTTT
TRBJ2-3,TRBD1,many,TRBV6-1,CASSYIWVADREGDTQYF,TGTGCCAGCAGTTATATATGGGTGGCGGACAGGGAAGGAGATACGCAGTATTTT
TRBJ2-3,.,many,TRBV5-6,CASSFGGDTQYF,TGTGCCAGCAGCTTTGGGGGAGATACGCAGTATTTT
TRBJ2-7,.,many,TRBV28,CASSLGGRAYEQYF,TGTGCCAGCAGTTTAGGGGGGCGCGCCTACGAGCAGTACTTC